This TCR beta chain originates from a study of blood T cell repertoires in COVID-19. Study-level background: COVID-19 samples from acute and convalescent phases originated in the United States, Italy and Spain. From T cells, B-cell-depleted T cells, or PBMCs came the material, which was cDNA or gDNA.

Participants' own reports of clinical history determined their cohort assignment. There are 15 residues in the CDR3. The germline gives CDR1 SGHNT, CDR2 YYREEE (reference sequence). The trim removed 4 bases at V and 0 bases at J, leaving 5 bases unmatched. Clones were sequenced by immunoSEQ multiplex PCR, and TCRdb holds only the in-frame ones, with some missing. This table holds about 230,000 clones, around 89% found once. The rearrangement links TRBV5-4 to TRBJ2-3, with TRBD2 matching over 7 bases. The sample taken for sequencing was PBMCs or T cells enriched from blood (not recorded which). The source of this sequence is a woman in her thirties or forties with acute COVID-19. The CDR3, as DNA: TGTGCCAGCAGCACGGGGGGTGATAGCACAGATACGCAGTATTTT. Its translation: CASSTGGDSTDTQYF. Full variable domain (outside the CDR3, taken from reference TRBV5-4 and TRBJ2-3): ETGVTQSPTHLIKTRGQQVTLRCSSQSGHNTVSWYQQALGQGPQFIFQYYREEENGRGNFPPRFSGLQFPNYSSELNVNALELDDSALYLCASSTGGDSTDTQYFGPGTRLTVL.